The clone carrying this TCR beta chain was seen only a few times. Its specificity is unknown. Expressed TCRB transcripts got sequenced, as all isolated RNA was reverse transcribed. This table comes from immunoSEQ multiplex PCR, and its TCRdb copy is limited to in-frame clones, with some not included. This sample carries 300,000 to 400,000 clones, roughly 12% of them seen once, and the ten largest clones take 0.013% to 0.015%. The data derive from a study of beta chain features in type 1 diabetes. For the study at large: Cell yields, age and gender were similar between patients and healthy donors.

Study-wide findings and caveats: Sampled from patients, naive, central memory and Treg TCRB repertoires appeared more similar than those sampled from healthy donors. A definitive answer on HLA type influencing TCRB rearrangement was not reached here. All four CD4+ subsets from Type 1 diabetes patients carried moderately but significantly shorter TCRB CDR3s.

Deletions cut 3 bases from V and 1 base from J, with 15 bases between. The CDR3 has 16 amino acids. Germline assignment: CDR1 KGHSH and CDR2 LQKENI. Sorting of CD4+ naive, central memory, regulatory and stem cell-like memory cells was performed via CD45RO/CCR7/CD25/CD127/CD95/CD27. Sequenced input: naive CD4+ T cells from blood. V and J are TRBV18 and TRBJ1-1; perhaps TRBD1 as D (5 bases). The clonotype was recovered from a woman under 30 with type 1 diabetes. The CDR3 region is CASSPTLGPENTEAFF. In DNA form, the CDR3 reads TGTGCCAGCTCACCCACCTTGGGGCCCGAGAACACTGAAGCTTTCTTT.